A single sample is the source of the 22 T cell receptor beta chains below, sequenced in a study of shared clonotypes between healthy human individuals. Measured with immunoSEQ multiplex PCR; TCRdb has only the in-frame clones, and not every one. This table has about 980,000 clones, approximately 80% appearing once. Sequenced material: memory CD4+ T cells sorted from blood. Regarding subset: CD45RA-negative fraction. These receptors came from a man younger than 30 in good health.

This clone was observed at least ten times. V is TRBV9 and J is TRBJ1-3; D remains unclear. The CDR3 extends over 14 amino acids. V was clipped by 0 bases and J by 1 base, with 5 bases between them. Germline V CDR1 and CDR2: SGDLS, YYNGEE. For the CDR3, the DNA is TGTGCCAGCAGCGTAGGAAGATCTGGAAACACCATATATTTT. Amino acids: CASSVGRSGNTIYF.

The rearrangement joins TRBV18 to TRBJ2-2; 9 bases agree with TRBD2. Germline-derived CDR1 and CDR2 are KGHSH and LQKENI. This CDR3 comprises 15 residues. J was trimmed by 7 bases and V by 2 bases; bases with no gene match: 5. The CDR3 coding sequence is TGTGCCAGCTCACCAGTAGCGGGAGCATTCGGGGAGCTGTTTTTT. Its protein product is CASSPVAGAFGELFF.

The rearrangement joins TRBV29-1 to TRBJ2-1; no clear D gene. V was pared by 3 bases and J by 0 bases, with 15 bases between. Germline V gene data show CDR1 as SQVTM and CDR2 as ANQGSEA. CDR3 length equals 16 residues. The CDR3 loop is CSVELILPHSYNEQFF. The CDR3 bases are TGCAGCGTTGAGCTAATCCTTCCTCACTCCTACAATGAGCAGTTCTTC.

The chain joins TRBV29-1 to TRBJ2-7; D is perhaps TRBD2 (7 bases). This CDR3 region has 12 residues. Germline assignment: CDR1 SQVTM and CDR2 ANQGSEA. The V end lost 4 bases, the J end lost 4 bases, and 11 bases lay between the germline ends. DNA for the CDR3: TGCAGCGTTGTAGGGGGGGATTACGAGCAGTACTTC. It codes for CSVVGGDYEQYF.

CDR3 sequence reads: CASSLGHPSPTGANVLTF. The CDR3 DNA reads TGCGCCAGCAGCTTAGGTCACCCTTCCCCTACTGGGGCCAACGTCCTGACTTTC. The rearrangement uses TRBV5-1 and TRBJ2-6; D is unresolved. This CDR3 is 18 amino acids long. CDR1 is SGHRS, CDR2 YFSETQ, per germline. Trimming stripped 2 bases from V and 2 bases from J, with 17 bases between.

The chain couples TRBV9 to TRBJ1-1; 8 bases align to TRBD1. This CDR3 region has 15 residues. Germline V gene lookup returns CDR1 SGDLS and CDR2 YYNGEE. The V segment lost 4 bases and the J segment 1 base; nucleotides outside the gene matches: 6. The CDR3: CASSPPGQENTEAFF. DNA for the CDR3: TGTGCCAGCAGCCCACCGGGACAGGAGAACACTGAAGCTTTCTTT. The full variable domain, completed using reference TRBV9 and TRBJ1-1, is DSGVTQTPKHLITATGQRVTLRCSPRSGDLSVYWYQQSLDQGLQFLIQYYNGEERAKGNILERFSAQQFPDLHSELNLSSLELGDSALYFCASSPPGQENTEAFFGQGTRLTVV.

V is TRBV19 and J is TRBJ2-1; 8 bases line up with TRBD2. This CDR3 contains 16 residues. V dropped 5 bases and J dropped 11; count of bases not matched to a gene: 17. Germline V gives CDR1 LNHDA, CDR2 SQIVND (reference sequence). The CDR3 DNA reads TGTGCCAGTAGTGTTGCCGGGACTAGGGGGTTAGGACAGCAGTTCTTC. It codes for CASSVAGTRGLGQQFF.

This rearrangement joins TRBV6-5 to TRBJ2-1; D ambiguous. Germline V gene data show CDR1 as MNHEY and CDR2 as SVGAGI. The CDR3 spans 15 residues. V lost 5 bases and J 0 bases, leaving 11 bases between the germline ends. CDR3 sequence: CASSADGRSYNEQFF. The CDR3 region has the DNA TGTGCCAGCAGTGCTGACGGTCGCTCCTACAATGAGCAGTTCTTC.

CDR3 DNA sequence: TGTGCCAGCAGCTCGGGACAGACTTCTCGGGAGCAGTACTTC. Translating it yields CASSSGQTSREQYF. The V gene is TRBV7-2, the J gene TRBJ2-7; TRBD1 matches at 7 bases. Germline values: CDR1 SGHTA, CDR2 FQGNSA. The CDR3 is 14 residues long. V trimming: 4 bases; J trimming: 7 bases; junction bases outside the gene matches: 10.

The chain employs TRBV27 and TRBJ1-2; TRBD1 matches 9 bases. J lost 2 bases, V lost 8 bases, and 9 bases had no gene match. Germline V gives CDR1 MNHEY, CDR2 SMNVEV (reference sequence). This CDR3 is built from 15 residues. The CDR3 region is CASSREGTGNYGYTF. In DNA, the CDR3 is TGTGCCAGCTCCAGAGAAGGGACAGGGAACTATGGCTACACCTTC.

This chain links TRBV11-2 with TRBJ2-3, with D perhaps matching TRBD1 (6 bases). Germline-derived CDR1 and CDR2 are SGHAT and FQNNGV. This CDR3 comprises 14 residues. V lost 5 bases and J 2 bases, leaving 11 bases between the germline ends. The CDR3: CASSLGQPTDTQYF. CDR3 DNA: TGTGCCAGCAGCCTAGGACAGCCCACAGATACGCAGTATTTT.

There are many counts of this clone. The CDR3 DNA reads TGCGCCAGCAGCCAAGATCCCCGCTATGGCTACACCTTC. Its translation is CASSQDPRYGYTF. The chain uses TRBV4-1 and TRBJ1-2; D not certain. Germline lookup yields CDR1 MGHRA and CDR2 YSYEKL. Trimming shortened V by 0 bases and J by 4 bases, and 6 bases separated the two germline ends. The CDR3 has 13 amino acids.

This clone was counted between two and nine times. The J gene is TRBJ2-1, the V gene TRBV7-9; tentatively, D is TRBD1 or TRBD2 (5 bases each). Germline CDR1 is SEHNR and CDR2 is FQNEAQ (reference sequence). The V and J ends lost 0 bases and 7 bases respectively, with 16 bases between them. The CDR3 runs to 16 residues. The chain's CDR3 is CASSLALGETANEQFF. DNA of the CDR3: TGTGCCAGCAGCTTAGCGCTGGGGGAGACTGCGAATGAGCAGTTCTTC.

About this clone itself: The same CDR3 can be traced to other DNA sequences in this sample. The chain recombines TRBV11-2 with TRBJ1-3; D is undetermined. V lost 1 base and J lost 4, with 5 bases in between. CDR1 is SGHAT, CDR2 FQNNGV, per germline. CDR3 length: 13 amino acids. The CDR3: CASSLGQGNTIYF. The CDR3 bases are TGTGCCAGCAGCTTAGGTCAGGGAAACACCATATATTTT.

V usage is TRBV15 and J usage is TRBJ1-2; unclear D gene. Trimming stripped 0 bases from V and 4 bases from J, with 9 bases between. Germline-derived CDR1 and CDR2 are LNHNV and YYDKDF (reference sequence). The CDR3 spans 14 residues. CDR3 bases: TGTGCCACCAGCAGAGATCTAGGGAGCTATGGCTACACCTTC. It codes for CATSRDLGSYGYTF.

The chain recombines TRBV5-1 with TRBJ2-1; 7 positions match TRBD2. V shed 3 bases and J 0 bases; nucleotides not matched to a gene: 6. Germline CDR1 is SGHRS and CDR2 is YFSETQ. This CDR3 has 16 amino acids. DNA of the CDR3: TGCGCCAGCAGCTCCCAAGCGGGGTTCTCCTACAATGAGCAGTTCTTC. It codes for CASSSQAGFSYNEQFF.

The J gene is TRBJ1-2, the V gene TRBV7-2; TRBD1 might be the D (6 bases). Trimming removed 3 bases from V and 2 bases from J, with 16 bases in between. Per germline, CDR1 SGHTA and CDR2 FQGNSA. The CDR3 covers 16 residues. CDR3 amino acids: CASSLRGGGGNYGYTF. DNA of the CDR3: TGTGCCAGCAGCTTGAGAGGTGGAGGGGGAAACTATGGCTACACCTTC.

This chain uses TRBV7-2 with TRBJ2-4, with D perhaps TRBD1 (7 bases). The CDR3 sequence is 14 residues long. V lost 1 base and J lost 7, with 11 bases in between. From germline, CDR1 is SGHTA and CDR2 FQGNSA. The CDR3 DNA sequence: TGTGCCAGCAGCTTAGGTTCAGGGGGGAACATTCAGTACTTC. As protein: CASSLGSGGNIQYF.

This chain uses TRBV7-9 with TRBJ2-1; 10 bases fit TRBD2. The CDR3 has 14 amino acids. J was trimmed by 9 bases and V by 9 bases; bases with no gene match: 11. CDR1 is SEHNR and CDR2 is FQNEAQ in the germline V gene (reference sequence). CDR3 loop: CASLELAGVTEQFF. DNA for the CDR3: TGTGCCAGTCTAGAGCTAGCGGGAGTGACTGAGCAGTTCTTC.

This sequence joins TRBV4-1 and TRBJ1-3, with D possibly being TRBD1 (5 bases). V lost 4 bases, J lost 4 bases, and 14 bases lay in between. This CDR3 comprises 15 residues. Germline assignment: CDR1 MGHRA and CDR2 YSYEKL. CDR3 nucleotide sequence: TGCGCCAGCAGCCCACAGACAGCTTCAGGAAACACCATATATTTT. Protein product: CASSPQTASGNTIYF.

The chain has TRBV7-2 and TRBJ2-2; 8 bases agree with TRBD1. This CDR3 has 15 residues. Germline assignment: CDR1 SGHTA and CDR2 FQGNSA. With 6 bases clipped from V and 2 bases from J, the junction kept 5 bases outside the gene matches. CDR3 nucleotide sequence: TGTGCCAGCAGTTCCGGACAGGGTAACACCGGGGAGCTGTTTTTT. Translated: CASSSGQGNTGELFF.

This chain connects TRBV19 to TRBJ1-4, with D possibly being TRBD1 (5 bases). CDR1 and CDR2 from the germline V gene are LNHDA and SQIVND (reference sequence). Trimming stripped 5 bases from V and 5 bases from J, with 12 bases between. The CDR3 contains 14 residues. CDR3: CASSVAGINEKLFF. The CDR3 nucleotides are TGTGCCAGTAGTGTCGCAGGGATCAATGAAAAACTGTTTTTT. The whole variable domain, filled in from reference TRBV19 and TRBJ1-4, reads DGGITQSPKYLFRKEGQNVTLSCEQNLNHDAMYWYRQDPGQGLRLIYYSQIVNDFQKGDIAEGYSVSREKKESFPLTVTSAQKNPTAFYLCASSVAGINEKLFFGSGTQLSVL.